Given below is one TCR beta chain in context. This clonotype was seen at least ten times. Its binding antigen is unknown. No per-base quality is available; no much larger clone lies one base away. TCR libraries were built from roughly 440 ng RNA with the Immunoverse kit, using molecular barcoded adaptors covering alpha/delta and beta/gamma chains. TCR library preparation used the same RNA that went into transcriptome sequencing. TCR libraries were sequenced on an Illumina HiSeq 4000 with 2 x 150 cycles. Under the source paper's analysis protocol: TCR reads were aligned to human V, D, J and C references and assembled into CDR3 clonotypes with MiXCR, including quality filtering and error correction. The tcR package in R was used to analyze clonotype counts and gene usage diversity. For inspection of raw mapping reads, RNA-seq reads were mapped by STAR aligner version 2.5.3a onto GRCh37 of the human genome. To test the effect of sequencing depth on detected clonotypes, IR-seq fastq files were randomly downsampled using Seqtk 1.3. TCRdb reanalyzed the raw reads on its own, using fastp at Q25 for trimming and MiXCR for clone calling, and kept in-frame beta chains. Identical CDR3 protein sequences are pooled into one entry, listed with their most common genes and DNA. TCRdb's processing, not the authors' own work, is the source of the V and J calls. Counted in this sample were roughly 90,000 distinct CDR3 sequences; 9% to 15% of them appeared once. The top ten constitute 14% to 15% of the sample.

This record comes from a study of read filtering for tumor transcriptome and immune sequencing (TCRdb year 2020). Looking at the study overall: The cohort had about 17 male and 14 female patients with a mean age of about 66 years, ranging from roughly 40 to 90. By revised international staging, 8 or 9 patients were R-ISS I, some 17 were R-ISS II and more than five were R-ISS III. After DNase treatment, whole-transcriptome libraries were prepared with the TruSeq RNA Access Library Prep Kit. Per sample, about 4 to 10.27 million TCR-region mapped reads were obtained with IR-seq, compared with only about 80 to 1,400 with RNA-seq. TCR repertoires obtained by targeted immune repertoire sequencing and by bulk whole-transcriptome sequencing performed on the same bone marrow samples were compared. One main goal was a read-filtering strategy for immune repertoire data, in particular deciding whether clonotypes backed by only one read should be removed. Broader findings and caveats from the paper: Compared with RNA-seq, IR-seq captured clonotypes at much higher depth and more reliably, and a smaller IR-seq throughput was enough to identify most shared clonotypes. In IR-seq, 80% to 85% of clonotypes but 3% to 3.5% of total reads were represented by single-read clonotypes, whereas in RNA-seq, approximately 70% of clonotypes and approximately 44% of reads were represented by single-read clonotypes. The correlation between IR-seq and RNA-seq shared clonotype proportions was increased by removal of single-read clonotypes. The sorted CD138-negative fraction was not purified T cells but a mixed bone marrow immune population.

The CDR1 and CDR2 encoded by the germline V gene (reference sequence) are DFQATT and SNEGSKA. V and J lose 5 bases and 0 bases, and a span of 8 bases separates them. The CDR3 contains 13 residues, cysteine and phenylalanine counted. The DNA shown is the 39-base CDR3, in frame from base 1. Each patient had bone marrow sampled at the time of active disease. Ficoll-Hypaque density gradient centrifugation was used to isolate the bone marrow mononuclear cells. To remove myeloma plasma cells, the cells were labeled with CD138 magnetic microbeads on a MACS separator, and CD138-negative cells were then collected by negative selection. Purity of the isolated cells was checked by flow cytometry on an Attune NxT using CD138 antibodies. TRIzol reagent was used to extract total RNA, which was then quantified with a NanoDrop spectrophotometer. For each patient, the CD138-negative bone marrow sample underwent paired RNA-seq and IR-seq.

Sequencing was performed on a population of CD138-negative cells sorted from bone marrow. The cell subset or site label here, explained by the study, means: bone marrow mononuclear cells depleted of CD138+ plasma/myeloma cells by negative magnetic selection. The rearrangement joined TRBV20-1 to TRBJ2-1, with the identity of the D gene unclear. This TCR was sampled from a donor at least 40 years old with multiple myeloma. The CDR3 region: CSALDFSYNEQFF. The nucleotide sequence reads TGCAGTGCTCTTGATTTCTCCTACAATGAGCAGTTCTTC.